The 9 T cell receptor beta chains reported below all come from one sample, sequenced in a study of regulatory T cells in long-lasting Graves disease. Described time point: newly diagnosed GD, antithyroid drugs for less than 3 months. Extracted RNA from PBMCs served as the source of the TCR library. Researchers made TCR beta libraries by using iRepertoire HTBI primers and running Arm-PCR on CDR3 regions. TCRdb redid the calling of the multiplex PCR reads with MiXCR, one entry per CDR3 protein. The sample includes about 300,000 distinct CDR3 sequences, 15% to 20% of them seen just once. Material: peripheral blood mononuclear cells (PBMCs), obtained at new diagnosis, from a patient treated with antithyroid drugs. The receptors were sampled from a female donor with Graves disease.

This clonotype was seen only a few times. The chain joins TRBV6-9 to TRBJ2-1, with 10 bases lining up with TRBD2. Trimming removed 4 bases from V and 7 bases from J; junction bases left unmatched: 10. The CDR3 has 16 residues. CDR1 and CDR2 (germline): MNHGY, SVAAGI. The CDR3 region is CASSSLGLAEGNEQFF. DNA of the CDR3: TGTGCCAGCAGTTCCCTAGGACTAGCGGAGGGAAATGAGCAGTTCTTC.

The table lists this clonotype with many counts. This rearrangement joins TRBV6-2 or TRBV6-3 to TRBJ1-2, with D possibly being TRBD1 (6 bases). The CDR3 runs to 13 residues. The V end lost 5 bases, the J end lost 4 bases, and 11 bases lay between the germline ends. Germline CDR1 is MNHEY and CDR2 is SVGEGT. CDR3 bases: TGTGCCAGCAGTGAACGAGGGGGCTATGGCTACACCTTC. It yields the protein CASSERGGYGYTF.

This clonotype was recorded at least ten times. The chain uses TRBV7-9 and TRBJ2-3; D unresolved. The CDR3 length is 16 residues. The germline CDR1 and CDR2 sequences are SEHNR and FQNEAQ (reference sequence). V gave up 6 bases and J gave up 2 bases, with 18 bases separating them. The CDR3 DNA reads TGTGCCAGCAGAGACCTCATACGCCGGGCCACAGATACGCAGTATTTT. Translation: CASRDLIRRATDTQYF.

This clonotype appeared many times. This rearrangement joins TRBV28 to TRBJ2-7, with 9 bases aligning to TRBD2. The germline V gene encodes CDR1 MDHEN and CDR2 SYDVKM. The length of the CDR3 is 21 residues. V lost 6 bases, J lost 0 bases, and 24 bases stayed unmatched. The CDR3 is CASRTAGVEIAGVAPSYEQYF. The DNA of the CDR3 is TGTGCCAGCAGGACTGCTGGGGTGGAGATAGCGGGAGTAGCCCCCTCCTACGAGCAGTACTTC.

This clonotype was counted many times. This chain joins TRBV29-1 and TRBJ2-5, with 9 bases identical to TRBD2. The V gene end was trimmed by 6 bases and the J gene end by 5 bases; junction bases not matched to a gene: 13. Germline V gene lookup returns CDR1 SQVTM and CDR2 ANQGSEA. The CDR3 contains 15 residues. CDR3 amino acids: CSVSSGTSLLETQYF. Written as DNA, the CDR3 is TGCAGCGTCTCATCCGGGACTAGCCTGTTGGAGACCCAGTACTTC.

This clonotype was picked up a small number of times. CDR3 residues: CASSSPGTVGAKNIQYF. The CDR3 DNA sequence: TGTGCCAGCAGCAGCCCCGGGACAGTGGGCGCCAAAAACATTCAGTACTTC. The chain has TRBV27 and TRBJ2-4; 7 positions match TRBD1. Germline lookup yields CDR1 MNHEY and CDR2 SMNVEV (reference sequence). After removal of 6 bases from V and 1 base from J, the junction contained 12 bases not matched to a gene. The CDR3 is made up of 17 amino acids.

This clonotype was found many times. V and J are TRBV19 and TRBJ1-1, with D possibly matching TRBD1 (6 bases). V lost 6 bases and J 8 bases, leaving 25 bases between the germline ends. The CDR3 is 16 residues long. The germline V gene has CDR1 LNHDA and CDR2 SQIVND (reference sequence). The CDR3, as DNA: TGTGCCAGTAGATTTGGGGGGGGCCCACATCGAATCGAAGCTTTCTTT. This translates into CASRFGGGPHRIEAFF. Together with reference TRBV19 and TRBJ1-1, the CDR3 gives the full variable domain: DGGITQSPKYLFRKEGQNVTLSCEQNLNHDAMYWYRQDPGQGLRLIYYSQIVNDFQKGDIAEGYSVSREKKESFPLTVTSAQKNPTAFYLCASRFGGGPHRIEAFFGQGTRLTVV.

This clonotype was counted many times. This chain connects TRBV25-1 to TRBJ1-6; 9 nucleotides match TRBD1. The junction had 5 bases not matched to a gene; V was cut back by 4 bases and J by 7 bases. Germline CDR1 is MGHDK and CDR2 is SYGVNS. The CDR3 has 15 amino acids. Here the CDR3 reads CASSAGQGYNSPLHF. As DNA, the CDR3 is TGTGCCAGCAGTGCGGGACAGGGATACAATTCACCCCTCCACTTT.

This clonotype was detected ten times or more. The chain recombines TRBV29-1 with TRBJ2-1; 9 bases match TRBD1. Germline V gives CDR1 SQVTM, CDR2 ANQGSEA. The CDR3 has 15 amino acids. V dropped 5 bases and J dropped 4; count of bases not matched to a gene: 9. In DNA form, the CDR3 reads TGCAGCGTTCTGGTGAGGACAGGGGTTTACAATGAGCAGTTCTTC. Translating it yields CSVLVRTGVYNEQFF.